This TCR beta chain is from a study of blood T cells in healthy people across ages. Broader study findings: Long-lived donors had more naive CD4+ cells and higher diversity than aged donors.

Together with a sample-barcoded 5' primer, a J-beta primer mix was included in a second PCR lasting roughly 6 to 12 cycles. Each CDR3 protein gets one entry after TCRdb re-called the 5' RACE reads with MiXCR. Among about 1.6 million distinct CDR3 sequences listed, around 36% were seen once. Every sample gave at least 5 micrograms of total RNA when it was extracted. This clonotype was counted many times. Its antigen is unknown. Germline V CDR1 and CDR2: ENHRY, SYGVKD. The CDR3 runs to 13 residues. V was pared by 5 bases and J by 5 bases, with 3 bases of the junction left unmatched. J is TRBJ1-5 and V is TRBV10-3, with 7 bases fitting TRBD1. Sample: blood. This receptor was identified in a woman younger than 45 in good health. CDR3 in DNA: TGTGCCATCAGTACCGACAGGGATCAGCCCCAGCATTTT. Protein product: CAISTDRDQPQHF.